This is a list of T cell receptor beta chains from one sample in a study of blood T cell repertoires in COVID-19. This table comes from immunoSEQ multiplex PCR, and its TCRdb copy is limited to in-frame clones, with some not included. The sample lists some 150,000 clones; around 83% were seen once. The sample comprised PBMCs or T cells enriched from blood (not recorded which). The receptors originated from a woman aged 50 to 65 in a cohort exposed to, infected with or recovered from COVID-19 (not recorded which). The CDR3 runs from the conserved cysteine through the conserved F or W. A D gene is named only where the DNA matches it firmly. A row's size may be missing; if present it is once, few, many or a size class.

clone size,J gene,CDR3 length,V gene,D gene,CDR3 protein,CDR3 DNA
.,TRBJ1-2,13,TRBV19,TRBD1,CASGEDRAHGYTF,TGTGCCAGTGGGGAGGACAGGGCCCATGGCTACACCTTC
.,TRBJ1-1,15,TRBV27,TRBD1,CASSPGTAVGTEAFF,TGTGCCAGCAGCCCCGGGACAGCCGTGGGCACTGAAGCTTTCTTT
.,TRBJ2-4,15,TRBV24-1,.,CATSVPGPDGDIQYF,TGTGCCACCAGTGTCCCAGGGCCGGATGGTGACATTCAGTACTTC
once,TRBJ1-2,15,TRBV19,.,CASKPPDRVENGYTF,TGTGCCAGTAAGCCTCCTGATCGGGTAGAAAATGGCTACACCTTC
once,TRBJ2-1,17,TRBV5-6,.,CASSSDHRVGPYNEQFF,TGTGCCAGCAGCTCCGACCACAGGGTGGGGCCCTACAATGAGCAGTTCTTC
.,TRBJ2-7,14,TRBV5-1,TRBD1,CASSPTGGRYEQYF,TGCGCCAGCAGCCCGACAGGGGGCCGGTACGAGCAGTACTTC
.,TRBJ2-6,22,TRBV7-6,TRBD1,CASSYRTGGSLRNYSGANVLTF,TGTGCCAGCAGCTACCGGACAGGGGGCAGCTTGCGGAACTACTCTGGGGCCAACGTCCTGACTTTC
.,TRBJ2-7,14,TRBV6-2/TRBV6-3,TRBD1,CASTPRTGTYEQYF,TGTGCCAGCACCCCCCGGACAGGGACCTACGAGCAGTACTTC
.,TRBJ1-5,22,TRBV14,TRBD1,CASSQAHTVRGRIYYSNQPQHF,TGTGCCAGCAGCCAGGCCCATACGGTCAGGGGGCGAATCTACTATAGCAATCAGCCCCAGCATTTT
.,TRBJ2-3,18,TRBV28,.,CASSLAGHGTTATDTQYF,TGTGCCAGCAGTTTAGCGGGACACGGGACTACCGCCACAGATACGCAGTATTTT
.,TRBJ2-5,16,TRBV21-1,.,CASSAKRDTGKETQYF,TGTGCCAGCAGCGCAAAACGGGACACGGGGAAAGAGACCCAGTACTTC
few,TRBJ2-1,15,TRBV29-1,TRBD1,CSVEVWDSSYNEQFF,TGCAGCGTTGAGGTGTGGGACAGTTCCTACAATGAGCAGTTCTTC
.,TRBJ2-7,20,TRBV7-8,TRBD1,CASSSHSARTGYGIERVQYF,TGTGCCAGCAGCTCCCACAGCGCTCGGACAGGTTACGGGATTGAGAGGGTGCAGTACTTC
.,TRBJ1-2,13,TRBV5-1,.,CASSSGVGYGYTF,TGCGCCAGCAGCTCAGGGGTCGGCTATGGCTACACCTTC
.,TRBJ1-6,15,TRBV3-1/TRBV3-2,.,CASRNWDTKNSPLHF,TGTGCCAGCAGAAATTGGGACACCAAAAATTCACCCCTCCACTTT
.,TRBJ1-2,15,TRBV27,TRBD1,CASHGQGYSDYGYTF,TGTGCCAGCCACGGACAGGGGTATTCTGACTATGGCTACACCTTC
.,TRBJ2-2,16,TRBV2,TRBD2,CASSVGGSGGTGELFF,TGTGCCAGCAGTGTCGGCGGGAGTGGCGGCACCGGGGAGCTGTTTTTT
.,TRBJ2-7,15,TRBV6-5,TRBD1,CASRLNRGATIEQYF,TGTGCCAGCAGGCTTAACAGGGGCGCGACCATCGAGCAGTACTTC
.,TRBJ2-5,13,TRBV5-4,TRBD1,CASRGTVQETQYF,TGTGCCAGCAGAGGGACAGTTCAAGAGACCCAGTACTTC
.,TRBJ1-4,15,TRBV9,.,CASSPAAFPREKLFF,TGTGCCAGCAGCCCCGCGGCCTTTCCTAGGGAAAAACTGTTTTTT
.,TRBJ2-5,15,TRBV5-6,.,CASSIGTTRMETQYF,TGTGCCAGCAGCATTGGGACAACCCGGATGGAGACCCAGTACTTC
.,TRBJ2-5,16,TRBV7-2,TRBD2,CASNPRGGRAGETQYF,TGTGCCAGCAATCCCCGCGGGGGTCGCGCTGGGGAGACCCAGTACTTC
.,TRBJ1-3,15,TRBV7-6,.,CASSLSPGSGNTIYF,TGTGCCAGCAGCTTATCGCCAGGGTCTGGAAACACCATATATTTT
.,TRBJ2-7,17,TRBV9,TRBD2,CASSVGLAGSSAEEQYF,TGTGCCAGCAGCGTCGGACTAGCGGGATCTTCGGCGGAAGAGCAGTACTTC
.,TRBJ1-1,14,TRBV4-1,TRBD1,CASSLTGGTTEAFF,TGCGCCAGCAGCCTCACAGGGGGGACTACTGAAGCTTTCTTT
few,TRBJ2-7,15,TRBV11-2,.,CASSLAGLNSYEQYF,TGTGCCAGCAGCTTGGCTGGACTAAACTCCTACGAGCAGTACTTC
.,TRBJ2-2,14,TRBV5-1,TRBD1,CASSWVTGGGELFF,TGCGCCAGCAGCTGGGTGACAGGGGGCGGGGAGCTGTTTTTT
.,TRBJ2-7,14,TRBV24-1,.,CATSDPTVSYEQYF,TGTGCCACCAGTGATCCGACAGTTTCCTACGAGCAGTACTTC
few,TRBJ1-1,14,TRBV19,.,CASSMRLSTTEAFF,TGTGCCAGTAGTATGAGGTTATCGACCACTGAAGCTTTCTTT